These T cell receptor beta chains were read from a single sample in a study of Graves' ophthalmopathy and Graves' hyperthyroidism. TCRdb re-analysed the multiplex PCR reads in MiXCR, keeping a single row per CDR3 protein. The sample consists of 500,000 to 700,000 distinct CDR3 sequences, approximately 21% of them appearing once. Sequenced: peripheral blood. These receptors were obtained from a woman under 30 with stable Graves' hyperthyroidism. Some clones in this sample may be carry-over from other donors' samples. CDR3s include the opening cysteine and the closing phenylalanine or tryptophan. D genes are given only for firm matches. Size values are once, few and many counts, or a class for expanded clones, and some rows have none.

j_gene: TRBJ1-5
abundance: few
len: 15
v_gene: TRBV19
d_gene: -
CDR3nt: TGTGCCAGTAGTTTACAGGTTCATAGCAATCAGCCCCAGCATTTT
CDR3aa: CASSLQVHSNQPQHF

j_gene: TRBJ2-5
abundance: many
len: 14
v_gene: TRBV20-1
d_gene: TRBD1
CDR3nt: TGCAGTGCTAGGGGACAGAGTACAAGGGAGACCCAGTACTTC
CDR3aa: CSARGQSTRETQYF

j_gene: TRBJ1-2
abundance: few
len: 13
v_gene: TRBV6-1
d_gene: -
CDR3nt: TGTGCCAGCAGTGAAGCTAGAGGTTCGAGCTACACCTTC
CDR3aa: CASSEARGSSYTF

j_gene: TRBJ1-2
abundance: -
len: 17
v_gene: TRBV6-5
d_gene: -
CDR3nt: TGTGCCAGCAGTTACTCTGGTCAAGGGGGGACTAACTATGGCTACACCTTC
CDR3aa: CASSYSGQGGTNYGYTF

j_gene: TRBJ1-3
abundance: -
len: 17
v_gene: TRBV5-4
d_gene: TRBD1
CDR3nt: TGTGCCAGCAGCTTGGGGGGACTGACAGGGACCGGAAACACCATATATTTT
CDR3aa: CASSLGGLTGTGNTIYF

j_gene: TRBJ1-5
abundance: few
len: 20
v_gene: TRBV12-3/TRBV12-4
d_gene: TRBD1
CDR3nt: TGTGCCAGCAGTTTGGGGCCGGGACAGGGAGCCCCTCGAGGCAATCAGCCCCAGCATTTT
CDR3aa: CASSLGPGQGAPRGNQPQHF

j_gene: TRBJ1-1
abundance: -
len: 14
v_gene: TRBV11-2
d_gene: -
CDR3nt: TGTGCCAGCACCCCGGTGGGAGGGTACACTGAAGCTTTCTTT
CDR3aa: CASTPVGGYTEAFF

j_gene: TRBJ2-2
abundance: -
len: 16
v_gene: TRBV11-2
d_gene: TRBD2
CDR3nt: TGTGCCAGCAGCTGGGGACTAGCGGGAGATGCCGGGGAGCTGTTTTTT
CDR3aa: CASSWGLAGDAGELFF

j_gene: TRBJ1-3
abundance: few
len: 17
v_gene: TRBV19
d_gene: TRBD1
CDR3nt: TGTGCCAGTAGTAAACTTACCCGGGACAGGGCTGGAAACACCATATATTTT
CDR3aa: CASSKLTRDRAGNTIYF

j_gene: TRBJ1-2
abundance: many
len: 14
v_gene: TRBV18
d_gene: -
CDR3nt: TGTGCCAGCTCCCCCGGACAGACCAACTATGGCTACACCTTC
CDR3aa: CASSPGQTNYGYTF

j_gene: TRBJ2-7
abundance: many
len: 13
v_gene: TRBV20-1
d_gene: -
CDR3nt: TGCAGTGCTAGAGGCTGGCAGCCTTACGAGCAGTACTTC
CDR3aa: CSARGWQPYEQYF

j_gene: TRBJ1-2
abundance: many
len: 14
v_gene: TRBV6-1
d_gene: TRBD1
CDR3nt: TGTGCCAGCACCCCCTTACCCCCTACAGGGGGGTACACCTTC
CDR3aa: CASTPLPPTGGYTF

j_gene: TRBJ2-2
abundance: many
len: 17
v_gene: TRBV12-3/TRBV12-4
d_gene: -
CDR3nt: TGTGCCAGCAGTTCAAGCAGGGGTACCCTCACCGTCGGGGAGCTGTTTTTT
CDR3aa: CASSSSRGTLTVGELFF

j_gene: TRBJ2-5
abundance: many
len: 12
v_gene: TRBV2
d_gene: -
CDR3nt: TGTGCCAGCAGGGAGTCCCTGGGGACCCAGTACTTC
CDR3aa: CASRESLGTQYF

j_gene: TRBJ2-5
abundance: -
len: 14
v_gene: TRBV12-3/TRBV12-4
d_gene: -
CDR3nt: TGTGCCAGCAGTTTGATTCCCAGGGAAGAGACCCAGTACTTC
CDR3aa: CASSLIPREETQYF

j_gene: TRBJ1-1
abundance: many
len: 14
v_gene: TRBV2
d_gene: TRBD1
CDR3nt: TGTGCCTCTGACAGGGGGCGGGGGGACACTGAAGCTTTCTTT
CDR3aa: CASDRGRGDTEAFF

j_gene: TRBJ1-2
abundance: many
len: 13
v_gene: TRBV24-1
d_gene: -
CDR3nt: TGTGCCACCAGTGATCGTCAGGGACGTGGCTACACCTTC
CDR3aa: CATSDRQGRGYTF

j_gene: TRBJ2-5
abundance: -
len: 15
v_gene: TRBV5-1
d_gene: TRBD1
CDR3nt: TGCGCCAGCAGCTTGGTGCTGGGACAGGAAGAGACCCAGTACTTC
CDR3aa: CASSLVLGQEETQYF

j_gene: TRBJ2-5
abundance: -
len: 15
v_gene: TRBV7-3
d_gene: -
CDR3nt: TGTGCCAGCAGCTTAGGTCGGGAGAGGATAGAGACCCAGTACTTC
CDR3aa: CASSLGRERIETQYF

j_gene: TRBJ2-7
abundance: many
len: 11
v_gene: TRBV6-4
d_gene: TRBD1
CDR3nt: TGTGCCAGCAGTGACGGGACAGGGTTAGCCTTC
CDR3aa: CASSDGTGLAF

j_gene: TRBJ2-5
abundance: few
len: 12
v_gene: TRBV30
d_gene: -
CDR3nt: TGTGCCTGGAGTGTCAAGGCGGAGACCCAGTACTTC
CDR3aa: CAWSVKAETQYF

j_gene: TRBJ1-5
abundance: many
len: 14
v_gene: TRBV11-2
d_gene: -
CDR3nt: TGTGCCAGCAGCTTAGGAGGGAGTGGCCAGCCCCAGCATTTT
CDR3aa: CASSLGGSGQPQHF

j_gene: TRBJ2-7
abundance: many
len: 16
v_gene: TRBV6-2/TRBV6-3
d_gene: TRBD1
CDR3nt: TGTGCCAGCATGGGACAGGGACTCTTTACGTTCCACGAGCAGTACTTC
CDR3aa: CASMGQGLFTFHEQYF

j_gene: TRBJ1-1
abundance: many
len: 15
v_gene: TRBV18
d_gene: -
CDR3nt: TGTGCCAGCTCTCCAGGGGAACAGGGCCACACTGAAGCTTTCTTT
CDR3aa: CASSPGEQGHTEAFF